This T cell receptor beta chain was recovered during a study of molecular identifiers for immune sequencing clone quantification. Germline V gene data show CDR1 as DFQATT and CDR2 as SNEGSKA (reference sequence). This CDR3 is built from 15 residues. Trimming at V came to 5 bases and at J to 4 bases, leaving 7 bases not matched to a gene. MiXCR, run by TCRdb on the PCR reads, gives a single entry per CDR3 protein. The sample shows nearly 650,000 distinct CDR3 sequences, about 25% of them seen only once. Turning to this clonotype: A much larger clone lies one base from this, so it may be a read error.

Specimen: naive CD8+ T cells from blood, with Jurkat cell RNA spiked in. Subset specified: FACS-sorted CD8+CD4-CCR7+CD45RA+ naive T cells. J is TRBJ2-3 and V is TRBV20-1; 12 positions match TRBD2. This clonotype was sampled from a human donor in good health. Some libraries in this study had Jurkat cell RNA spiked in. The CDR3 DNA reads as TGCAGTGCTCCGAAACTAGCGGGAGGACCAGATACGCAGTATTTT. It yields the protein CSAPKLAGGPDTQYF.